The 10 T cell receptor beta chains below were found in one sample sequenced in a study of identical twins. TCRdb independently ran MiXCR on the 5' RACE reads; one entry per CDR3 protein. The sample consists of roughly 500,000 distinct CDR3 sequences, 20% to 25% of them appearing once. Separately, the same data were catalogued under a study of T cells expressing NK-cell markers.

Material: CD4+ T cells sorted from blood. Source of these receptors: a woman younger than 30 in good health.

V is TRBV4-3 and J is TRBJ2-1, with no clear D. This CDR3 has 11 amino acids. Trimming shortened V by 1 base and J by 13 bases, and 8 bases separated the two germline ends. CDR1 and CDR2 (germline): LGHNA, YSLEER. This CDR3 is CASSQGSYQFF. The CDR3 DNA reads as TGCGCCAGCAGCCAAGGGAGTTACCAGTTCTTC.

This rearrangement joins TRBV7-9 to TRBJ2-3, with 10 bases fitting TRBD1. The CDR3 is 13 amino acids. Germline V CDR1 and CDR2: SEHNR, FQNEAQ (reference sequence). V trimming: 6 bases; J trimming: 10 bases; junction bases outside the gene matches: 7. CDR3 sequence reads: CASRQGQGWSQYF. The DNA of the CDR3 is TGTGCCAGCAGACAGGGACAGGGGTGGTCGCAGTATTTT.

This clonotype appeared many times. The chain is built from TRBV6-2 or TRBV6-3 and TRBJ2-7, with 12 bases identical to TRBD2. The J segment lost 0 bases and the V segment lost 6 bases, leaving 6 bases of the junction unmatched. The CDR3 has 16 amino acids. Germline assignment: CDR1 MNHEY and CDR2 SVGEGT. The CDR3, as DNA: TGTGCCAGCAGCCAACGGACTAGCGGGAACTCCTACGAGCAGTACTTC. Protein: CASSQRTSGNSYEQYF.

There are a few counts of this clonotype. The CDR3 loop is CASSYSESNTGELFF. The CDR3 DNA reads TGTGCCAGCAGTTACTCTGAGAGCAACACCGGGGAGCTGTTTTTT. This rearrangement joins TRBV6-2 or TRBV6-3 to TRBJ2-2, with unresolved D. Per the germline V gene, CDR1 is MNHEY and CDR2 is SVGEGT. Trimming removed 0 bases at V and 2 bases at J, with 7 bases between. This CDR3 has 15 residues.

J is TRBJ2-6 and V is TRBV6-1; D is undetermined. The CDR3 extends over 13 amino acids. V lost 11 bases, J lost 2 bases, and 10 bases lay in between. The germline V gene encodes CDR1 MNHNS and CDR2 SASEGT. The CDR3 DNA follows: TGTGCCGGTGACGCTACTGGGGCCAACGTCCTGACTTTC. Translating gives CAGDATGANVLTF.

The chain employs TRBV7-9 and TRBJ1-2; D possibly corresponds to TRBD1 (6 bases). V dropped 3 bases and J dropped 8 bases, with 10 bases sitting between them. The CDR3 length is 12 residues. Per germline, CDR1 SEHNR and CDR2 FQNEAQ (reference sequence). Written as DNA, the CDR3 is TGTGCCAGCAGCTTGACAGGCGAAGGCTACACCTTC. This gives the protein CASSLTGEGYTF.

This clonotype has more than one count but fewer than ten. V and J are TRBV12-3 or TRBV12-4 and TRBJ2-1; D not resolved. The CDR3 is 14 amino acids. V was shortened by 1 base and J by 6 bases, with 10 bases between the two germline ends. CDR3 bases: TGTGCCAGCAGTTTAGTGGTGGGGATCAATGAGCAGTTCTTC. This sequence encodes CASSLVVGINEQFF.

This clonotype was seen a handful of times. This sequence joins TRBV9 and TRBJ1-1, with D perhaps matching TRBD1 (5 bases). There are 14 residues in the CDR3. V shed 3 bases and J shed 4 bases, with 13 bases lying between them. Germline CDR1 SGDLS, CDR2 YYNGEE. The CDR3 DNA follows: TGTGCCAGCAGCGGAACAAGGGGCGGCACTGAAGCTTTCTTT. This codes for CASSGTRGGTEAFF.

This chain connects TRBV9 to TRBJ2-5; D may be TRBD2 (7 bases). CDR1 is SGDLS, CDR2 YYNGEE, per germline. Trimming took 0 bases from V and 5 from J, leaving 17 bases between them. The CDR3 is 16 amino acids. The CDR3 loop reads CASSVVGGGPGETQYF. For the CDR3, the DNA is TGTGCCAGCAGCGTAGTAGGCGGGGGCCCTGGGGAGACCCAGTACTTC.

This clonotype was seen many times. V usage is TRBV6-1 and J usage is TRBJ2-7; 7 nucleotides align to TRBD2. V shed 8 bases, J shed 5 bases, and the junction held 12 bases outside the gene matches. The CDR3 runs 14 residues. Germline values: CDR1 MNHNS, CDR2 SASEGT. CDR3 in DNA: TGTGCCAGCGGGGCGGGAGATTACGGTGACGAGCAGTACTTC. It encodes CASGAGDYGDEQYF.